This paragraph covers one T cell receptor beta chain sequence. No antigen is known for it. With a much larger clone just one base away, this may be a read error. This entry belongs to a study of CD8+CD57+ T cells in acquired aplastic anemia. Study-level background: Sorted CD4+ and CD8+ cells gave a mean 3.2 ug DNA, range roughly 0.19 to 30 ug. Points from the study as a whole: Patients and controls had in common 25 to 30 CD8+ CDR3 sequences.

Only patients with CD8+CD57+ cell expansion on flow cytometry were chosen for sequencing. Each of the patients presented with severe acquired aplastic anemia. The CDR3 length is 15 residues. The germline V gene encodes CDR1 MNHEY and CDR2 SVGAGI. CDR3 and TCR beta VDJ profiling relied on a genomic DNA template. TCRdb redid the calling of the reads with MiXCR, one entry per CDR3 protein. The table records 260,000 or so distinct CDR3 sequences, approximately 45% of them present only once. The TCR was taken from a human donor with aplastic anemia. Specimen: sorted CD4+, CD8+, or CD8+CD57+ T cells (not recorded which) from PBMCs. The chain uses TRBV6-5 and TRBJ2-5; TRBD2 aligns across 11 bases. The CDR3 DNA follows: TGTGCCGGCAGGCCGGGACTAGCGGACCAAGAGACCCAGTACTTC. Translating gives CAGRPGLADQETQYF.